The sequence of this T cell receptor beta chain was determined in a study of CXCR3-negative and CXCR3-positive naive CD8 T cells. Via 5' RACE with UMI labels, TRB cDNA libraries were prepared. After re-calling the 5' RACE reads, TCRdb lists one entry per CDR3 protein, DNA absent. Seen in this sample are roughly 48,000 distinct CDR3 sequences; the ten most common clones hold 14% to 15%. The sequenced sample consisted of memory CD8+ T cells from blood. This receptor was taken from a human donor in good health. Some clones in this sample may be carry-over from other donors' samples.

CDR3 amino acids: CASSFERDLEQYF. This chain uses TRBV28 with TRBJ2-7; TCRdb outputs TRBD2, but without DNA this stays unchecked. Per germline, CDR1 MDHEN and CDR2 SYDVKM. The CDR3 contains 13 residues. The whole variable domain, filled in from reference TRBV28 and TRBJ2-7, reads DVKVTQSSRYLVKRTGEKVFLECVQDMDHENMFWYRQDPGLGLRLIYFSYDVKMKEKGDIPEGYSVSREKKERFSLILESASTNQTSMYLCASSFERDLEQYFGPGTRLTVT.